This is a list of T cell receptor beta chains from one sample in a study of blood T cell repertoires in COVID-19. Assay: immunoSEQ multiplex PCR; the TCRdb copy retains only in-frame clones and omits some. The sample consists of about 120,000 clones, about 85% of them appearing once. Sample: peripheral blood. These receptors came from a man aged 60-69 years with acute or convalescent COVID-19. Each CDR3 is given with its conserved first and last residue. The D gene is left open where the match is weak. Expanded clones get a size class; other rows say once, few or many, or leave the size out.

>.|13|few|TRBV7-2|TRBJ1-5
TGTGCCAGCAGCTTGGCCTTGGGGGGGCCCCAGCATTTT
CASSLALGGPQHF
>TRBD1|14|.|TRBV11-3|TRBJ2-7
TGTGCCAGCAGCCGGGACAGTAAGGGTTACGAGCAGTACTTC
CASSRDSKGYEQYF
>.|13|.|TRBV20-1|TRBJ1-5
TGCAGTGCTAGTGGACCGATCGAGGAGCCCCAGCATTTT
CSASGPIEEPQHF
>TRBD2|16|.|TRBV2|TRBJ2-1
TGTGCCAGCAGTGACCCCTTAGCGGGAGCCTACAATGAGCAGTTCTTC
CASSDPLAGAYNEQFF
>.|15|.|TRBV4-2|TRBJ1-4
TGTGCCAGCAGCCAAGAACCGCCTCAGGATGAAAAACTGTTTTTT
CASSQEPPQDEKLFF
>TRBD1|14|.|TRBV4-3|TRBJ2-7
TGCGCCAGCAGCCCCAAGGGGACAGCCAACGAGCAGTACTTC
CASSPKGTANEQYF
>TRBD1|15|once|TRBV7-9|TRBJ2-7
TGTGCCAGCAGCCCCTGGACAGGGAATAGCTACGAGCAGTACTTC
CASSPWTGNSYEQYF
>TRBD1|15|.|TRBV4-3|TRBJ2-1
TGCGCCAGCAGCCAAGGGACAGGGCCGTACAATGAGCAGTTCTTC
CASSQGTGPYNEQFF
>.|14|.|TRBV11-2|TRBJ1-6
TGTGCCAGCAGCTTAGCCCTAGGAAATTCACCCCTCCACTTT
CASSLALGNSPLHF
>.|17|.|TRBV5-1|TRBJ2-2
TGCGCCAGCAGCTTAATGGGAGGCACATCGAACACCGGGGAGCTGTTTTTT
CASSLMGGTSNTGELFF